This record looks at one T cell receptor beta chain sequence and its context. Its antigen is still unknown. The data were produced by immunoSEQ multiplex PCR, yet TCRdb's version contains in-frame clones alone and is incomplete. The sample includes some 3,400 clones, more than 90% of them seen just once. The data originate from a study of OX40 agonist ivuxolimab in advanced cancers. The V gene end was trimmed by 1 base and the J gene end by 0 bases; junction bases not matched to a gene: 11. The CDR3 has 19 amino acids. In germline, CDR1 is PRHDT, CDR2 FYEKMQ (reference sequence). The study, taken as a whole, reports: Researchers did not determine the expanded peripheral T cells' antigen specificity.

Patients who had autoimmune disease history or got systemic immunosuppression were left out. The sequence was collected from an adult with an advanced solid tumor such as melanoma, head and neck, liver or kidney cancer. The sequenced sample was CD4+ or CD8+ T cells sorted from blood, obtained in a trial of the OX40 agonist ivuxolimab. The chain uses TRBV13 and TRBJ1-3; 8 nucleotides align to TRBD1. The CDR3 nucleotides are TGTGCCAGCAGCTTAGTCCGGACAGGGCGGGGAACCTCTGGAAACACCATATATTTT. Its protein product is CASSLVRTGRGTSGNTIYF.